The next 8 T cell receptor beta chains were all read from a single sample in a study of OX40 agonist ivuxolimab in advanced cancers. Clones were read by immunoSEQ multiplex PCR, and TCRdb kept only the in-frame ones, dropping some. The table has 75,000 to 90,000 clones, roughly nine tenths seen once. This material consisted of CD4+ or CD8+ T cells sorted from blood, taken in a trial of the OX40 agonist ivuxolimab. These receptors all stem from an adult with an advanced solid tumor such as melanoma, head and neck, liver or kidney cancer.

The gene calls are TRBV11-3 and TRBJ1-1; D is perhaps TRBD1 (5 bases). This CDR3 contains 13 residues. The ends were cut back, 4 bases at V and 4 bases at J, with 10 bases in the middle. CDR1 and CDR2 (germline): SGHNT, YENEEA. DNA for the CDR3: TGTGCCAGCAGCTCCTCCGGGGGCACTGAAGCTTTCTTT. The encoded protein is CASSSSGGTEAFF.

V usage is TRBV7-8 and J usage is TRBJ2-7, with 7 bases fitting TRBD2. Germline CDR1 SGHVS, CDR2 FQNEAQ. The CDR3 consists of 18 residues. Unmatched junction bases numbered 12, after V lost 1 base and J lost 0 bases. The CDR3 loop is CASSLGERLAESSYEQYV. For the CDR3, the DNA is TGTGCCAGCAGCTTAGGGGAAAGACTAGCCGAAAGCTCCTACGAGCAGTACGTC.

The J gene is TRBJ2-3, the V gene TRBV28; 7 positions match TRBD2. Germline trimming cut 7 bases from V and 6 bases from J; bases unmatched to any gene: 7. The CDR3 contains 13 residues. Per the germline V gene, CDR1 is MDHEN and CDR2 is SYDVKM. CDR3 region: CASTPLGGDTQYF. DNA of the CDR3: TGTGCCAGCACCCCCCTGGGGGGGGATACGCAGTATTTT. Looking up the rest from reference TRBV28 and TRBJ2-3 gives the full variable domain: DVKVTQSSRYLVKRTGEKVFLECVQDMDHENMFWYRQDPGLGLRLIYFSYDVKMKEKGDIPEGYSVSREKKERFSLILESASTNQTSMYLCASTPLGGDTQYFGPGTRLTVL.

A single count supports this clone. The V and J genes are TRBV15 and TRBJ1-1, with 10 nucleotides matching TRBD1. After removal of 3 bases from V and 5 bases from J, the junction contained 3 bases not matched to a gene. From germline, CDR1 is LNHNV and CDR2 YYDKDF (reference sequence). This CDR3 comprises 14 residues. CDR3 bases: TGTGCCACCAGCAGCGGACAGGGGGGAACTGAAGCTTTCTTT. Its translation is CATSSGQGGTEAFF.

The J gene is TRBJ1-1, the V gene TRBV4-3; D is uncertain. With 0 bases removed from V and 9 bases from J, the gap between germline ends came to 17 bases. Germline CDR1 reads LGHNA; CDR2 reads YSLEER. The CDR3 is 15 residues long. Here the CDR3 reads CASSQDVGFGLKAFF. The DNA of the CDR3 is TGCGCCAGCAGCCAAGATGTAGGCTTCGGGTTAAAAGCTTTCTTT.

The genes are TRBV11-2 and TRBJ2-3; TRBD1 matches 7 bases. This CDR3 has 15 amino acids. With V trimmed by 1 base and J by 5 bases, 6 bases remained unmatched. Germline CDR1 reads SGHAT; CDR2 reads FQNNGV. CDR3 nucleotides: TGTGCCAGCAGCTTAGTAGGGGGCGCGGTAGATACGCAGTATTTT. This gives the protein CASSLVGGAVDTQYF.

V is TRBV28 and J is TRBJ1-2; a possible D gene is TRBD1 (5 bases). This CDR3 region has 14 residues. Germline V gives CDR1 MDHEN, CDR2 SYDVKM. The V and J ends lost 6 bases and 4 bases respectively, with 15 bases between them. The CDR3 sequence is CASSPPAGGYGYTF. The CDR3 DNA is TGTGCCAGCAGCCCCCCGGCCGGGGGCTATGGCTACACCTTC.

V gene TRBV28 combines with J gene TRBJ2-3; 10 nucleotides line up with TRBD2. The CDR3 covers 16 residues. With 4 bases clipped from V and 4 bases from J, the junction kept 8 bases outside the gene matches. Germline CDR1 and CDR2: MDHEN and SYDVKM. The CDR3, as DNA: TGTGCCAGCAGTTCCCTTAGCGGGGGGCCCGCAGATACGCAGTATTTT. Its protein is CASSSLSGGPADTQYF.